These 10 T cell receptor beta chains share one sample of origin, sequenced in a study of T cell responses to AZD1222 COVID-19 vaccine. Profiled with immunoSEQ multiplex PCR; TCRdb holds only in-frame clones, not every one. The sample records 120,000 to 150,000 clones, about 90% being singletons. The material sequenced was peripheral blood, taken on day 0 of AZD1222 vaccination. Receptors were obtained from an adult in good health.

The V gene is TRBV9, the J gene TRBJ2-3; 8 positions match TRBD2. V lost 0 bases and J lost 0; bases outside the gene matches: 3. The CDR3 covers 16 residues. Germline loops: CDR1 SGDLS, CDR2 YYNGEE. CDR3 amino acids: CASSVATGGSTDTQYF. The CDR3 region has the DNA TGTGCCAGCAGCGTAGCTACGGGGGGGAGCACAGATACGCAGTATTTT.

Here the CDR3 reads CASSSPEGPNGYTF. The CDR3 DNA sequence: TGTGCCAGCAGCTCCCCGGAGGGCCCCAATGGCTACACCTTC. V and J are TRBV4-2 and TRBJ1-2; D is unclear. The V gene's germline CDR1 is LGHNA and CDR2 YNFKEQ. V shed 5 bases and J shed 6 bases, with 16 bases lying between them. CDR3 length equals 14 residues.

This chain links TRBV28 with TRBJ2-5, with D possibly matching TRBD1 (6 bases). The CDR3 consists of 16 residues. The V and J ends lost 5 bases and 1 base respectively, with 17 bases between them. Per the germline V gene, CDR1 is MDHEN and CDR2 is SYDVKM. This CDR3 reads CASSPQRTATQETQYF. Written as DNA, the CDR3 is TGTGCCAGCAGTCCCCAGCGGACAGCAACCCAAGAGACCCAGTACTTC.

The chain joins TRBV28 to TRBJ2-2; 8 nucleotides align to TRBD1. V lost 7 bases to trimming and J lost 5 bases; unmatched junction nucleotides: 9. From germline, CDR1 is MDHEN and CDR2 SYDVKM. This CDR3 spans 15 amino acids. The CDR3 reads CASTLDRGKTGELFF. As DNA, the CDR3 is TGTGCCAGCACCCTAGACAGGGGCAAGACCGGGGAGCTGTTTTTT.

The chain joins TRBV21-1 to TRBJ2-7; the table's D call, TRBD2, has no DNA check behind it. TRBV21-1 is given as a pseudogene. This CDR3 is built from 18 residues. For the CDR3, the DNA is TGTGCCAGCAGCAAAGCCGGAAGGACTAGCGGGGATACCTACGAGCAGTACTTC. As protein: CASSKAGRTSGDTYEQYF.

The chain carries TRBV19 and TRBJ2-3; 8 positions match TRBD1. With V trimmed by 4 bases and J by 2 bases, 8 bases remained unmatched. The CDR3 is 16 residues long. Germline-derived CDR1 and CDR2 are LNHDA and SQIVND (reference sequence). CDR3 amino acids: CASSSIDRGPTDTQYF. CDR3 nucleotide sequence: TGTGCCAGTAGTAGTATCGACAGGGGCCCCACAGATACGCAGTATTTT.

In its sample, this clone was seen once. The V gene is TRBV12-3 or TRBV12-4, the J gene TRBJ1-2, with D hard to call. The CDR3 runs to 10 residues. The V and J ends lost 2 bases and 5 bases respectively, with 0 bases between them. The CDR3 nucleotides are TGTGCCAGCAGTTTATATGGCTACACCTTC. This sequence encodes CASSLYGYTF.

V gene TRBV6-5 combines with J gene TRBJ2-3; no definite D call. Germline V CDR1 and CDR2: MNHEY, SVGAGI. V was trimmed by 4 bases and J by 0 bases, leaving 8 bases between them. The CDR3 loop spans 14 amino acids. The CDR3 protein is CASSFRFSTDTQYF. DNA of the CDR3: TGTGCCAGCAGTTTCAGGTTTAGCACAGATACGCAGTATTTT.

The CDR3 protein is CASSRFGQPNTGELFF. In nucleotides, the CDR3 is TGTGCCAGCAGCCGATTCGGACAGCCGAACACCGGGGAGCTGTTTTTT. The rearrangement joins TRBV3-1 (or the pseudogene TRBV3-2) to TRBJ2-2; perhaps TRBD1 as D (6 bases). V was trimmed by 4 bases and J by 0 bases, leaving 12 bases between them. The CDR3 consists of 16 residues. Per germline, CDR1 LGHDT and CDR2 YNNKEL (reference sequence).

This sequence joins TRBV4-2 and TRBJ2-3, with TRBD2 matching 10 bases. Per the germline V gene, CDR1 is LGHNA and CDR2 is YNFKEQ. CDR3 length equals 16 residues. V was pared by 4 bases and J by 4 bases, with 8 bases of the junction left unmatched. The CDR3 sequence: CASSPRGSGGSDTQYF. CDR3 in DNA: TGTGCCAGCAGCCCCAGGGGTAGCGGGGGGTCAGATACGCAGTATTTT.